This T cell receptor beta chain appears in the sequencing data of a study of neurological immune-mediated disorders. This clonotype was recorded a few times. V was trimmed by 3 bases and J by 0 bases, leaving 9 bases between them. This CDR3 has 15 residues. Germline-derived CDR1 and CDR2 are LGHDT and YNNKEL (reference sequence). TCRdb re-analysed the 5' RACE reads in MiXCR, keeping a single row per CDR3 protein. Counted here are 25,000 to 35,000 distinct CDR3 sequences, less than 1.6% occurring once; the ten biggest clones make up 7.5% to 10%. The chain uses TRBV3-1 and TRBJ2-4, with D unresolved. The sequencing input was PBMCs. This TCR came from a woman in her 30s with multiple sclerosis. CDR3 sequence (DNA): TGTGCCAGCAGCCACAATACTCTAGCCAAAAACATTCAGTACTTC. Residues: CASSHNTLAKNIQYF.